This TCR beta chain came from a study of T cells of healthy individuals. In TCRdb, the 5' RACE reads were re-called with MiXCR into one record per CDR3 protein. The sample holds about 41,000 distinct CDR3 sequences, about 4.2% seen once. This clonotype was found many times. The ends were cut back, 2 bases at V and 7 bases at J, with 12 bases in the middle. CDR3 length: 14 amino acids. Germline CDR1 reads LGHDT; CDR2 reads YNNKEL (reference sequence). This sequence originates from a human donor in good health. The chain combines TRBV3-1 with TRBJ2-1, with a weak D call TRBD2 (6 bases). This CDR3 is CASSQSSRGNEQFF. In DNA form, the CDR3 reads TGTGCCAGCAGCCAATCCAGTCGGGGGAATGAGCAGTTCTTC.